This T cell receptor (beta chain) was captured in a study of blood T cells in healthy people across ages. Remarks on this clonotype: A clone one base away is much larger, so this may be a read error.

A second PCR of roughly 7 to 11 cycles used a sample-barcoded 5' primer and a J-beta primer mix. TCRdb passed the 5' RACE reads through MiXCR, listing each CDR3 protein once. The table lists 600,000 or so distinct CDR3 sequences, about 30% of them singletons, with approximately 15% in the top ten. What was sequenced was blood. This TCR came from an elderly woman in good health.

CDR3 residues: CATSRGGTSQETQYF. The CDR3 DNA reads TGTGCCACCAGCAGAGGCGGGACAAGCCAAGAGACCCAGTACTTC. The rearrangement joins TRBV15 to TRBJ2-5; D may be TRBD1 or TRBD2 (6 bases each). Trimming removed 1 base at V and 1 base at J, with 10 bases between. Germline CDR1 LNHNV, CDR2 YYDKDF (reference sequence). The CDR3 contains 15 residues.